What follows are 27 T cell receptor beta chains derived from one specimen sequenced in a study of cytomegalovirus exposure and HLA in healthy donors. Researchers ran the PCR with 60 Vbeta and 13 Jbeta primers. TCRdb's copy holds only in-frame clones and misses some; the assay was immunoSEQ multiplex PCR. The table includes 150,000 to 200,000 clones, more than 65% detected once. The sample taken for sequencing was PBMCs. The source is a female donor in good health and CMV-seronegative.

J is TRBJ2-1 and V is TRBV2, with D perhaps TRBD2 (6 bases). The CDR3 has 13 amino acids. Germline V gives CDR1 SNHLY, CDR2 FYNNEI. The ends were cut back, 4 bases at V and 12 bases at J, with 16 bases in the middle. The CDR3: CASSGEDSERQFF. The CDR3 region has the DNA TGTGCCAGCAGTGGGGAGGATAGCGAGAGGCAGTTCTTC.

V is TRBV13 and J is TRBJ1-1; a possible D gene is TRBD1 (6 bases). Trimming removed 6 bases at V and 3 bases at J, with 11 bases between. The germline CDR1 and CDR2 sequences are PRHDT and FYEKMQ (reference sequence). The CDR3 covers 13 residues. CDR3 region: CASSYRVDTEAFF. CDR3 DNA: TGTGCCAGCAGTTACAGGGTAGACACTGAAGCTTTCTTT.

The J gene is TRBJ2-2, the V gene TRBV4-1, with D possibly TRBD2 on 5 matching bases. Germline CDR1 MGHRA, CDR2 YSYEKL. V was trimmed by 0 bases and J by 0 bases, leaving 17 bases between them. This CDR3 has 19 residues. The CDR3 coding sequence is TGCGCCAGCAGCCAAGAGGGAATGGGAACAGCGGCGAACACCGGGGAGCTGTTTTTT. It translates to CASSQEGMGTAANTGELFF.

V and J are TRBV19 and TRBJ2-1; D is possibly TRBD2 (5 bases). V lost 2 bases and J 7 bases, leaving 9 bases between the germline ends. CDR1 and CDR2 from the germline V gene are LNHDA and SQIVND (reference sequence). The CDR3 extends over 13 amino acids. The CDR3 nucleotides read TGTGCCAGTAGTATATCTCTAGCTAATGAGCAGTTCTTC. This encodes CASSISLANEQFF.

V gene TRBV6-1 combines with J gene TRBJ1-4; 10 nucleotides line up with TRBD1. After removal of 3 bases from V and 11 bases from J, the junction contained 6 bases not matched to a gene. CDR3 length equals 14 residues. Germline values: CDR1 MNHNS, CDR2 SASEGT. CDR3 sequence (DNA): TGTGCCAGCAGTGAGGACAGGGGGTTGTGGAAACTGTTTTTT. Translated, it gives CASSEDRGLWKLFF.

The genes are TRBV2 and TRBJ2-5, with 12 nucleotides matching TRBD2. V was pared by 4 bases and J by 5 bases, with 11 bases of the junction left unmatched. The CDR3 loop spans 17 amino acids. Germline lookup yields CDR1 SNHLY and CDR2 FYNNEI. For the CDR3, the DNA is TGTGCCAGCAGTGGACTAGCGGGAGTAGAGGGGTGGGAGACCCAGTACTTC. Protein sequence: CASSGLAGVEGWETQYF.

The rearrangement uses TRBV7-2 and TRBJ2-2, with D perhaps matching TRBD2 (5 bases). V lost 4 bases and J lost 6, with 12 bases in between. The CDR3 is 14 amino acids. Germline V lookup: CDR1 SGHTA, CDR2 FQGNSA. CDR3 DNA: TGTGCCAGCAGCTCTCAGGCGCGGGCCGGGGAGCTGTTTTTT. Translation: CASSSQARAGELFF. The full variable domain, its missing parts supplied by reference TRBV7-2 and TRBJ2-2, is GAGVSQSPSNKVTEKGKDVELRCDPISGHTALYWYRQSLGQGLEFLIYFQGNSAPDKSGLPSDRFSAERTGGSVSTLTIQRTQQEDSAVYLCASSSQARAGELFFGEGSRLTVL.

The CDR3 region is CSASPARAQYF. CDR3 DNA sequence: TGCAGTGCTAGCCCGGCGAGGGCGCAGTATTTT. The rearrangement links TRBV20-1 to TRBJ2-3, with TRBD2 as a possible D gene (5 bases). V lost 3 bases, J lost 10 bases, and 11 bases lay in between. The CDR3 is 11 residues long. CDR1 is DFQATT and CDR2 is SNEGSKA in the germline V gene (reference sequence).

This clone was seen more than once but under ten times. The chain carries TRBV6-5 and TRBJ1-4; possibly TRBD1 for D (6 bases). The CDR3 consists of 12 residues. The germline V gene encodes CDR1 MNHEY and CDR2 SVGAGI. Trimming removed 11 bases at V and 7 bases at J, with 14 bases between. The CDR3 here is CAEGGRGEKLFF. In nucleotides, the CDR3 is TGTGCCGAGGGGGGGAGGGGTGAAAAACTGTTTTTT.

V is TRBV2 and J is TRBJ1-4; D gene ambiguous. The CDR3 has 14 amino acids. Between the trimmed V and J ends, which lost 6 bases and 10 bases, there was a span of 18 bases. Germline V gene lookup returns CDR1 SNHLY and CDR2 FYNNEI. CDR3 nucleotides: TGTGCCAGCAGCCCCCCGCTGGAGCGAGGAAAACTGTTTTTT. Its translation is CASSPPLERGKLFF.

The chain recombines TRBV7-2 with TRBJ2-6; no definite D call. CDR3 length: 15 amino acids. Per germline, CDR1 SGHTA and CDR2 FQGNSA. The ends were cut back, 5 bases at V and 0 bases at J, with 8 bases in the middle. In DNA form, the CDR3 reads TGTGCCAGCAGCCGAGACACCTCTGGGGCCAACGTCCTGACTTTC. It codes for CASSRDTSGANVLTF.

This clone has just a few counts. The genes are TRBV28 and TRBJ1-5, with 8 nucleotides matching TRBD1. Germline V gene sequence: CDR1 MDHEN, CDR2 SYDVKM. J gave up 11 bases and V 5 bases, and 8 bases lay outside the gene matches. This CDR3 comprises 13 residues. The chain's CDR3 is CASSVTGDRTQHF. Written as DNA, the CDR3 is TGTGCCAGCAGTGTGACAGGGGATAGGACCCAGCATTTT.

This chain links TRBV6-1 with TRBJ1-5; 9 bases are shared with TRBD1. Germline V gene data show CDR1 as MNHNS and CDR2 as SASEGT. Trimming took 7 bases from V and 2 from J; bases not matched to a gene: 3. The CDR3 extends over 14 amino acids. The CDR3 here is CASIWTGGNQPQHF. The CDR3 region has the DNA TGTGCCAGCATATGGACAGGGGGCAATCAGCCCCAGCATTTT.

The chain recombines TRBV6-5 with TRBJ2-7; the match to TRBD2 covers 10 bases. The length of the CDR3 is 15 residues. J gave up 0 bases and V 4 bases, and 3 bases lay outside the gene matches. From germline, CDR1 is MNHEY and CDR2 SVGAGI. This chain's CDR3 is CASSSLAGGSYEQYF. Written as DNA, the CDR3 is TGTGCCAGCAGTTCCTTAGCGGGAGGCTCCTACGAGCAGTACTTC.

The genes are TRBV19 and TRBJ1-5, with D unclear. V lost 8 bases and J 4 bases, leaving 15 bases between the germline ends. The germline gives CDR1 LNHDA, CDR2 SQIVND (reference sequence). CDR3 length equals 14 residues. CDR3 loop: CASGVSGSNQPQHF. The CDR3 DNA follows: TGTGCCAGTGGGGTCTCGGGGTCGAATCAGCCCCAGCATTTT.

The chain couples TRBV2 to TRBJ2-1, with a tentative D call TRBD1 (6 bases). Germline-derived CDR1 and CDR2 are SNHLY and FYNNEI. The CDR3 is made up of 14 amino acids. V was cut by 6 bases and J by 6 bases, with 15 bases left in between. The CDR3 sequence: CASRRQGSGNEQFF. DNA for the CDR3: TGTGCCAGCAGACGTCAGGGGTCGGGCAATGAGCAGTTCTTC.

V gene TRBV28 combines with J gene TRBJ1-2; the D is unclear. This CDR3 has 14 amino acids. Germline CDR1 is MDHEN and CDR2 is SYDVKM. Trimming left V 1 base short and J 5 bases short, with 11 bases between. CDR3 residues: CASSLSRPTYGYTF. The CDR3 DNA is TGTGCCAGCAGTTTATCGCGGCCGACGTATGGCTACACCTTC.

This clone appeared a few times. The rearrangement uses TRBV5-4 and TRBJ2-3, with 11 bases identical to TRBD2. This CDR3 contains 19 residues. Per germline, CDR1 SGHNT and CDR2 YYREEE (reference sequence). The junction had 12 bases not matched to a gene; V was cut back by 2 bases and J by 1 base. Here the CDR3 DNA reads TGTGCCAGCAGCTTCCCCATAACTAGCGGGGGATTTGGCACAGATACGCAGTATTTT. This encodes CASSFPITSGGFGTDTQYF.

This clone was counted a few times. The rearrangement links TRBV9 to TRBJ2-7; 11 bases agree with TRBD2. The CDR3 consists of 17 residues. The ends lost 0 bases at V and 2 bases at J; junction bases unmatched: 7. Germline CDR1 is SGDLS and CDR2 is YYNGEE. CDR3 in DNA: TGTGCCAGCAGCGTAGCTAGCGGGGGGCTCTTCGCCTACGAGCAGTACTTC. The encoded protein is CASSVASGGLFAYEQYF.

The chain couples TRBV18 to TRBJ2-3; tentative D call: TRBD2 (5 bases). The V gene lost 4 bases and the J gene lost 2 bases, with 10 bases spanning the gap. Germline V gene lookup returns CDR1 KGHSH and CDR2 LQKENI. This CDR3 is built from 14 residues. The DNA for the CDR3 is TGTGCCAGCTCACGTCGGGATCCCACAGATACGCAGTATTTT. Translating it yields CASSRRDPTDTQYF.

In this sample, this clone turned up a few times. This chain joins TRBV5-4 and TRBJ2-7; 11 nucleotides align to TRBD1. Germline values: CDR1 SGHNT, CDR2 YYREEE (reference sequence). The CDR3 length is 14 residues. The V and J ends lost 4 bases and 6 bases, in that order; junction bases with no gene match: 6. CDR3 protein: CASSVPGQGGEQYF. The CDR3 DNA reads as TGTGCCAGCAGCGTACCGGGACAGGGGGGCGAGCAGTACTTC.

Concerning this clone: The junction does not match germline at one end; this may be a read error. The chain combines TRBV7-9 with TRBJ2-3; no clear D. This CDR3 comprises 18 residues. Germline CDR1 is SEHNR and CDR2 is FQNEAQ (reference sequence). CDR3 bases: TGTGCCAGCAGCTCCCGGGTCGACCTAAGTGGTAACACACATACGCAGTATTTT. It yields the protein CASSSRVDLSGNTHTQYF.

The chain recombines TRBV6-5 with TRBJ2-7; TRBD2 might be the D (7 bases). Germline CDR1 and CDR2: MNHEY and SVGAGI. Trimming stripped 5 bases from V and 3 bases from J, with 14 bases between. The CDR3 totals 14 residues. The CDR3 nucleotides read TGTGCCAGCAGTCCGGGGGGCACCAGCTACGAGCAGTACTTC. It specifies CASSPGGTSYEQYF.

The gene calls are TRBV19 and TRBJ2-5, with 7 bases aligning to TRBD1. Trimming took 1 base from V and 5 from J; bases not matched to a gene: 10. The germline CDR1 and CDR2 sequences are LNHDA and SQIVND (reference sequence). This CDR3 contains 16 residues. This chain's CDR3 is CASSIASQGMGETQYF. CDR3 DNA sequence: TGTGCCAGTAGTATAGCGTCACAGGGGATGGGGGAGACCCAGTACTTC. Full variable domain (missing parts from reference TRBV19 and TRBJ2-5): DGGITQSPKYLFRKEGQNVTLSCEQNLNHDAMYWYRQDPGQGLRLIYYSQIVNDFQKGDIAEGYSVSREKKESFPLTVTSAQKNPTAFYLCASSIASQGMGETQYFGPGTRLLVL.

As concerns this clone: At the DNA level, this CDR3 is encoded by other sequences in the same sample as well. The genes are TRBV7-8 and TRBJ1-4; 9 nucleotides agree with TRBD1. With 0 bases clipped from V and 5 bases from J, the junction kept 1 base outside the gene matches. CDR1 and CDR2 (germline): SGHVS, FQNEAQ. The CDR3 loop spans 15 amino acids. The CDR3 sequence: CASSLAGTGNEKLFF. The CDR3 DNA reads as TGTGCCAGCAGCTTAGCCGGGACAGGGAATGAAAAACTGTTTTTT.

The chain employs TRBV4-3 and TRBJ2-3, with D tentatively TRBD2 (6 bases). V lost 8 bases and J lost 4, with 16 bases in between. This CDR3 has 14 residues. Per the germline V gene, CDR1 is LGHNA and CDR2 is YSLEER. CDR3 loop: CASSRGALADTQYF. The CDR3 DNA is TGCGCCAGCTCCCGCGGGGCGTTGGCAGATACGCAGTATTTT.

The chain recombines TRBV6-5 with TRBJ1-1, with D unresolved. With 5 bases removed from V and 2 bases from J, the gap between germline ends came to 9 bases. Germline V gives CDR1 MNHEY, CDR2 SVGAGI. The CDR3 has 13 amino acids. CDR3 amino acids: CASSPNFNTEAFF. CDR3 DNA sequence: TGTGCCAGCAGTCCCAACTTTAACACTGAAGCTTTCTTT.